These 31 T cell receptor beta chains were sequenced from one sample in a study of esophageal squamous cell carcinoma under preoperative chemotherapy. TCRdb ran MiXCR on the PCR reads and lists one entry per CDR3 protein. Of approximately 12,000 distinct CDR3 sequences in the sample, roughly half are singletons; the top ten hold 16%. Sample time point: before preoperative PTX-NDP chemotherapy. This specimen was taken from a patient given preoperative chemotherapy. These receptors were obtained from a human donor with esophageal squamous cell carcinoma. The donor label of this sample is uncertain.

The CDR3 DNA reads TGTGCCAGCAGGGCATGGGGAGGGCCGAGCACCGGGGAGCTGTTTTTT. It codes for CASRAWGGPSTGELFF. The chain recombines TRBV6-1 with TRBJ2-2; 7 nucleotides line up with TRBD2. CDR1 and CDR2 from the germline V gene are MNHNS and SASEGT. With V trimmed by 6 bases and J by 4 bases, 11 bases remained unmatched. The CDR3 covers 16 residues.

This clonotype was recorded many times. The chain is built from TRBV7-8 and TRBJ2-1, with a possible D match to TRBD2 (6 bases). The J call may be wrong; the DNA end is better matched by TRBJ2-7. Germline V CDR1 and CDR2: SGHVS, FQNEAQ. The CDR3 spans 15 residues. CDR3 DNA: TGTGCCAGCAGCCCATTAGCGGTCTCCTCCAATGAGCAGTACTTC. Residues: CASSPLAVSSNEQYF.

V gene TRBV10-1 combines with J gene TRBJ2-3; no definite D call. CDR1 and CDR2 from the germline V gene are WNHNN and SYGVQD (reference sequence). This CDR3 has 14 residues. With 0 bases removed from V and 6 bases from J, the gap between germline ends came to 10 bases. The CDR3 reads CASSESLKKDTQYF. The CDR3 DNA reads as TGCGCCAGCAGTGAGTCGCTCAAGAAGGATACGCAGTATTTT.

The chain has TRBV7-2 and TRBJ2-4, with 10 bases aligning to TRBD2. V lost 6 bases and J lost 3; bases outside the gene matches: 8. There are 16 residues in the CDR3. Germline V gene lookup returns CDR1 SGHTA and CDR2 FQGNSA. The CDR3 loop is CASRQRGGRDKNIQYF. In nucleotides, the CDR3 is TGTGCCAGCAGACAGCGGGGGGGGCGTGACAAAAACATTCAGTACTTC.

The chain couples TRBV10-3 to TRBJ2-2; no reliable D call. The CDR3 length is 13 residues. The V end was cut by 10 bases, the J end by 5 bases, with 14 bases between. Germline V gene lookup returns CDR1 ENHRY and CDR2 SYGVKD. The CDR3 is CATSPLWTGELFF. CDR3 nucleotide sequence: TGTGCCACCTCCCCGCTTTGGACCGGGGAGCTGTTTTTT.

This clonotype came up a few times. The V and J genes are TRBV12-3 or TRBV12-4 and TRBJ2-3; D unclear. V lost 3 bases to trimming and J lost 2 bases, with 0 bases between them. CDR3 length equals 11 residues. CDR3 in amino acids: CASSFTDTQYF. CDR3 DNA: TGTGCCAGCAGTTTCACAGATACGCAGTATTTT.

This clonotype qualifies as large. The rearrangement joins TRBV6-5 to TRBJ2-1; D gene unclear. In germline, CDR1 is MNHEY, CDR2 SVGAGI. This CDR3 is built from 15 residues. Trimming stripped 6 bases from V and 1 base from J, with 13 bases between. CDR3 residues: CASSSSFGSYNEQFF. For the CDR3, the DNA is TGTGCCAGCAGCTCCAGTTTTGGGTCCTACAATGAGCAGTTCTTC.

Notes on this clonotype: The junction shows a germline mismatch at one end, possibly a read error. The chain carries TRBV6-4 and TRBJ2-1; D not certain. CDR1 and CDR2 from the germline V gene are MRHNA and SNTAGT. This CDR3 is 13 amino acids long. The CDR3 reads CASSDEAFDTQYF. The CDR3 DNA sequence: TGTGCCAGCAGTGACGAGGCTTTCGATACGCAGTACTTT.

This clonotype has more than one count but fewer than ten. This sequence may be a read error, since a much larger clone differs from it by one base. In DNA, the CDR3 is TGTGCCAGCAGGGGCTGGGCCTACGAGCAGTTCTTC. Its protein product is CASRGWAYEQFF. The chain links TRBV6-1 to TRBJ2-1; D remains unclear. Germline V CDR1 and CDR2: MNHNS, SASEGT. V was trimmed by 6 bases and J by 10 bases, leaving 13 bases between them. The length of the CDR3 is 12 residues.

In this sample, this clonotype is medium-sized. The chain recombines TRBV6-5 with TRBJ2-2; possibly TRBD2 for D (6 bases). This CDR3 is built from 15 residues. Germline loops: CDR1 MNHEY, CDR2 SVGAGI. The V gene lost 7 bases and the J gene lost 2 bases, with 14 bases spanning the gap. The CDR3 sequence is CASIRAGRNTGELFF. The CDR3 nucleotides are TGTGCCAGCATTAGAGCGGGTCGAAACACCGGGGAGCTGTTTTTT.

The chain has TRBV20-1 and TRBJ2-5, with TRBD2 matching 12 bases. The germline gives CDR1 DFQATT, CDR2 SNEGSKA (reference sequence). J was trimmed by 2 bases and V by 6 bases; bases with no gene match: 7. The CDR3 has 15 residues. CDR3 in DNA: TGCAGTGCCTCGTGGACTAGCGGGACACAAGAGACCCAGTACTTC. Its translation is CSASWTSGTQETQYF.

This clonotype has more than one count but fewer than ten. The chain's CDR3 is CASSEIQTQYF. The DNA of the CDR3 is TGTGCCAGCAGTGAAATACAGACCCAGTACTTC. The gene calls are TRBV6-1 and TRBJ2-1; D not resolved. With the DNA end fitting TRBJ2-5 better, the J assignment may be wrong. Per germline, CDR1 MNHNS and CDR2 SASEGT. This CDR3 region has 11 residues.

This clonotype is medium-sized. This sequence joins TRBV6-1 and TRBJ2-2, with D perhaps matching TRBD2 (6 bases). With 5 bases removed from V and 1 base from J, the gap between germline ends came to 11 bases. Germline lookup yields CDR1 MNHNS and CDR2 SASEGT. This CDR3 is 15 amino acids long. The CDR3 loop reads CASSQGSGNTGELFF. For the CDR3, the DNA is TGTGCCAGCAGTCAAGGTAGCGGGAACACCGGGGAGCTGTTTTTT.

This clonotype was found a few times. V gene TRBV10-3 combines with J gene TRBJ1-2; perhaps TRBD1 as D (6 bases). Germline CDR1 and CDR2: ENHRY and SYGVKD. V shed 10 bases and J shed 4 bases, with 13 bases lying between them. The CDR3 is made up of 12 amino acids. Here the CDR3 reads CATRQASYGYTF. Written as DNA, the CDR3 is TGTGCCACCCGACAGGCAAGCTATGGCTACACCTTC.

This sequence joins TRBV4-1 and TRBJ2-1, with TRBD2 identical over 8 bases. CDR1 is MGHRA, CDR2 YSYEKL, per germline. This CDR3 region has 18 residues. V lost 4 bases, J lost 3 bases, and 14 bases stayed unmatched. CDR3 in amino acids: CASSLGVAGFDYYNEQFF. In nucleotides, the CDR3 is TGCGCCAGCAGCCTCGGGGTAGCGGGATTCGACTACTACAATGAGCAGTTCTTC.

This clonotype was seen more than once but under ten times. Since a much larger clone is just one base distant, this may be a read error. The chain combines TRBV6-1 with TRBJ2-1; D gene unclear. The J call may be mistaken, given a closer DNA end match to TRBJ2-5. CDR1 is MNHNS and CDR2 is SASEGT in the germline V gene. The CDR3 is made up of 11 amino acids. The CDR3 coding sequence is TGTGCCAACTGGGGTACAGAGACCCAGTACTTC. Its translation: CANWGTETQYF.

In regard to this clonotype: In this CDR3 the conserved last residue, phenylalanine or tryptophan, is missing, so a read error is likely. The chain joins TRBV7-7 to TRBJ2-3, with D hard to call. The CDR3 is made up of 14 amino acids. Germline V gene sequence: CDR1 SSHAT, CDR2 FNYEAQ (reference sequence). The CDR3 sequence is CASSLLSQFDTQYL. Written as DNA, the CDR3 is TGTGCTAGCAGCTTATTGTCCCAATTTGATACGCAGTATCTT.

This clonotype was picked up a small number of times. The junction and the germline gene differ at one end; a read error may be behind it. CDR3 in DNA: TGTGCCAGCAGTGAATTGGGGCGGAGCGACACAGATACGCAGTATTTC. It is translated as CASSELGRSDTDTQYF. The rearrangement links TRBV6-1 to TRBJ2-3, with TRBD1 as a possible D gene (5 bases). This CDR3 comprises 16 residues. Germline V gene sequence: CDR1 MNHNS, CDR2 SASEGT.

V is TRBV6-5 and J is TRBJ2-3; 9 bases agree with TRBD2. There are 15 residues in the CDR3. V dropped 4 bases and J dropped 1; count of bases not matched to a gene: 3. CDR1 and CDR2 from the germline V gene are MNHEY and SVGAGI. The CDR3 DNA is TGTGCCAGCAGTTCACTAGCGGGCGGCACAGATACGCAGTATTTT. Its protein is CASSSLAGGTDTQYF.

The J gene is TRBJ2-3, the V gene TRBV6-1, with D tentatively TRBD2 (7 bases). The V end was cut by 6 bases, the J end by 5 bases, with 21 bases between. Germline V lookup: CDR1 MNHNS, CDR2 SASEGT. This CDR3 has 16 amino acids. Here the CDR3 reads CASRDEGGGEQDTQYF. The CDR3 coding sequence is TGTGCCAGCAGGGACGAGGGGGGGGGTGAGCAAGATACGCAGTATTTT.

This clonotype rates as medium-sized. The rearrangement joins TRBV6-5 to TRBJ2-1, with 9 bases lining up with TRBD2. The J call may be in error: the DNA end matches TRBJ2-5 better. Germline lookup yields CDR1 MNHEY and CDR2 SVGAGI. The CDR3 runs to 16 residues. The CDR3 nucleotides read TGTGCCAGCACCCGGCTAGCGGGAAGTTTCGAAGAGACCCAGTACTTC. This sequence encodes CASTRLAGSFEETQYF.

This clonotype was seen more than once but under ten times. The rearrangement joins TRBV6-1 to TRBJ1-4, with 7 nucleotides matching TRBD1. The length of the CDR3 is 17 residues. The germline CDR1 and CDR2 sequences are MNHNS and SASEGT. J lost 0 bases, V lost 1 base, and 5 bases had no gene match. This CDR3 is CASSEGTGAATNEKLFF. For the CDR3, the DNA is TGTGCCAGCAGTGAAGGGACAGGTGCTGCAACTAATGAAAAACTGTTTTTT.

The V call is TRBV3-1, the J call TRBJ2-6, with D unclear. CDR1 is LGHDT and CDR2 is YNNKEL in the germline V gene (reference sequence). With 4 bases removed from V and 2 bases from J, the gap between germline ends came to 15 bases. The CDR3 spans 17 residues. CDR3 sequence (DNA): TGTGCCAGCAGCCCTTCATTTCGGCAAGCTGGGGCCAACGTCCTGACTTTC. It encodes CASSPSFRQAGANVLTF.

The DNA for the CDR3 is TGTGCCAGCAGTTACCAGGGGGGGAACGATGGCTACACCTTC. Translation: CASSYQGGNDGYTF. The chain recombines TRBV6-5 with TRBJ1-2; 7 bases are a match to TRBD1. V lost 2 bases to trimming and J lost 6 bases; unmatched junction nucleotides: 6. This CDR3 has 14 residues. Germline lookup yields CDR1 MNHEY and CDR2 SVGAGI.

In its sample, this clonotype was seen a few times. J is TRBJ2-1 and V is TRBV6-1, with D possibly TRBD2 on 6 matching bases. Trimming removed 5 bases at V and 4 bases at J, with 12 bases between. Per the germline V gene, CDR1 is MNHNS and CDR2 is SASEGT. There are 14 residues in the CDR3. Here the CDR3 reads CASSPQGGYNEQFF. The CDR3 region has the DNA TGTGCCAGCAGTCCTCAGGGAGGTTACAATGAGCAGTTCTTC.

This clonotype was seen ten or more times. This chain connects TRBV6-1 to TRBJ2-1, with D unresolved. Germline lookup yields CDR1 MNHNS and CDR2 SASEGT. The V end was cut by 7 bases, the J end by 6 bases, with 10 bases between. CDR3 length: 12 amino acids. The CDR3 here is CASTTLSNEQFF. The CDR3 DNA is TGTGCCAGCACGACTCTTTCCAATGAGCAGTTCTTC.

V is TRBV6-1 and J is TRBJ2-3, with D perhaps assigned TRBD1 or TRBD2 (5 bases each). Germline V gene data show CDR1 as MNHNS and CDR2 as SASEGT. The CDR3 is 14 residues long. Trimming removed 7 bases from V and 11 bases from J, with 22 bases in between. This chain's CDR3 is CASTPGSSYDEQYF. The CDR3 bases are TGTGCCAGCACCCCAGGGAGCTCCTACGATGAGCAGTATTTT.

The CDR3 nucleotides read TGTGCCAGCAGCTTGCTGGATGTGGGGACAGGTGCGCTGTTTTTT. The encoded protein is CASSLLDVGTGALFF. V gene TRBV7-2 combines with J gene TRBJ2-2, with 8 bases identical to TRBD1. The V segment lost 3 bases and the J segment 13 bases; nucleotides outside the gene matches: 13. The germline gives CDR1 SGHTA, CDR2 FQGNSA. This CDR3 has 15 residues.

This clonotype showed up many times. The chain employs TRBV6-5 and TRBJ1-4, with unresolved D. CDR1 is MNHEY, CDR2 SVGAGI, per germline. V was trimmed by 2 bases and J by 3 bases, leaving 7 bases between them. The CDR3 spans 14 residues. The CDR3 DNA reads TGTGCCAGCAGTTACCGTCGAGCTAATGAAAAACTGTTTTTT. It yields the protein CASSYRRANEKLFF.

This clonotype appeared a single time. The chain employs TRBV7-8 and TRBJ2-4, with D maybe TRBD2 (6 bases). The end of the DNA fits TRBJ2-7 better, so the J call may be wrong. The CDR3 has 14 amino acids. Germline values: CDR1 SGHVS, CDR2 FQNEAQ. The CDR3 region is CASSLGRAIGEQYF. For the CDR3, the DNA is TGTGCCAGCAGCTTAGGGAGGGCGATAGGCGAGCAGTACTTC.

The rearrangement uses TRBV6-1 and TRBJ2-1; TRBD1 agrees at 7 bases. V shed 2 bases and J 10 bases; nucleotides not matched to a gene: 11. Looked up from germline, CDR1 is MNHNS and CDR2 is SASEGT. CDR3 size: 15 residues. CDR3 residues: CASSERVGGLYEQFF. In nucleotides, the CDR3 is TGTGCCAGCAGTGAAAGAGTAGGGGGCCTCTACGAGCAGTTCTTC.